Given below is one TCR beta chain in context. Its cognate antigen is unknown. V was clipped by 9 bases and J by 17 bases; unmatched bases: 19. Germline V gives CDR1 MNHEY, CDR2 SVGAGI. This CDR3 is built from 15 residues. This sample was taken from a study of tumor and adjacent non-tumor tissue in lung cancer. Study summary: Stage I to III disease affected about nine men and roughly five women aged roughly 31 to 85. On average, productive TCRbeta reads reached about 4.4 million per sample.

A modified ARM-PCR protocol with three rounds of nested PCR amplified TCRbeta. MiXCR, applied by TCRdb to the multiplex PCR reads, yields one record per CDR3 protein. The table shows approximately 100,000 distinct CDR3 sequences, with approximately 60% occurring only once. Study results and limitations: TCR diversity was significantly greater in tumor than normal lung tissue. In normal lung, the top 100 clones were significantly more dominant than in tumor.

The template was RNA from unsorted bulk tissue. The normal lung tissue was taken more than 3 cm from the tumor edge. Sequencing was done on a sample of distant non-tumor lung tissue. This receptor was obtained from a young man with non-small cell lung cancer. V usage is TRBV6-5 and J usage is TRBJ2-6; 10 bases are a match to TRBD1. The CDR3 here is CARNTTGTGDLKVTF. The CDR3 DNA reads TGTGCCAGGAATACAACCGGGACAGGGGATCTAAAAGTGACTTTC.